One and the same sample provided the 31 T cell receptor beta chains below, sequenced in a study of vaccination and CD4 T cells after COVID-19. These receptors' targets are unknown. Treatment described: 10-day PBMC culture with coronavirus spike peptide pools or control peptides (ViraFEST assay). An Oncomine TCR Beta short-read assay was used to sequence the DNA from cultured CD4+ T cells. Each CDR3 protein gets one entry after TCRdb re-called the PCR reads with MiXCR. The sample lists about 15,000 distinct CDR3 sequences, around three fifths occurring once. The material sequenced was CD4+ T cells from blood, cultured in vitro. The receptors were sampled from a human donor who had recovered from COVID-19.

This clonotype was counted only a few times. The chain links TRBV12-3 or TRBV12-4 to TRBJ1-2; D is ambiguous. Trimming took off 6 bases at V and 2 bases at J, with 16 bases between the two ends. CDR3 size: 15 residues. The CDR3 reads CASSSRRGSNYGYTF. CDR3 nucleotides: TGTGCCAGCAGCTCCAGGAGAGGTTCAAACTATGGCTACACCTTC.

The rearrangement uses TRBV10-3 and TRBJ1-1, with 10 bases fitting TRBD1. V lost 4 bases, J lost 0 bases, and 5 bases stayed unmatched. The CDR3 is 16 residues long. The V gene's germline CDR1 is ENHRY and CDR2 SYGVKD. The CDR3 spells CAISGGQGSMNTEAFF. The CDR3 nucleotides read TGTGCCATCAGTGGGGGACAGGGGAGCATGAACACTGAAGCTTTCTTT.

The chain is built from TRBV20-1 and TRBJ1-5, with D maybe TRBD1 (5 bases). CDR3 size: 18 residues. Germline CDR1 and CDR2: DFQATT and SNEGSKA (reference sequence). Trimming removed 0 bases at V and 2 bases at J, with 20 bases between. The CDR3 sequence: CSARDYKGRVSGNQPQHF. The CDR3 nucleotides read TGCAGTGCTAGAGATTATAAGGGCAGGGTGAGTGGCAATCAGCCCCAGCATTTT.

The chain employs TRBV30 and TRBJ1-6; 8 bases match TRBD1. The V and J ends lost 5 bases and 6 bases, in that order; junction bases with no gene match: 3. There are 13 residues in the CDR3. Per germline, CDR1 GTSNPN and CDR2 SVGIG (reference sequence). The chain's CDR3 is CAWEQGVNSPLHF. CDR3 DNA sequence: TGTGCCTGGGAACAGGGGGTTAATTCACCCCTCCACTTT.

The rearrangement links TRBV6-1 to TRBJ2-3; perhaps TRBD2 as D (5 bases). The CDR3 runs 15 residues. Germline V CDR1 and CDR2: MNHNS, SASEGT. The germline V and J ends were trimmed by 4 bases and 3 bases, with 14 bases remaining between them. This CDR3 is CASSAQSGWTDTQYF. CDR3 sequence (DNA): TGTGCCAGCAGTGCCCAGTCGGGGTGGACAGATACGCAGTATTTT.

J is TRBJ1-2 and V is TRBV3-1, with D perhaps matching TRBD1 (5 bases). Germline V lookup: CDR1 LGHDT, CDR2 YNNKEL (reference sequence). CDR3 size: 14 residues. V dropped 1 base and J dropped 4 bases, with 10 bases sitting between them. CDR3 bases: TGTGCCAGCAGCCAAGCCGGGACGGTCTATGGCTACACCTTC. Translation: CASSQAGTVYGYTF.

As to this clonotype: Relative to the germline gene, one junction end is altered; a read error may explain this. The V gene is TRBV5-8, the J gene TRBJ2-7; 11 nucleotides align to TRBD2. From germline, CDR1 is SGHTS and CDR2 YDEGEE. CDR3 length: 17 amino acids. The CDR3 sequence is CASSRETGTSGSHEQYF. In DNA form, the CDR3 reads TGTGCCAGCAGCCGTGAAACCGGGACTAGCGGCTCCCACGAGCAGTACTTC.

This clonotype was seen a handful of times. The rearrangement joins TRBV20-1 to TRBJ1-4, with D maybe TRBD1 (6 bases). V lost 3 bases, J lost 0 bases, and 14 bases lay in between. CDR3 length: 16 residues. The V gene's germline CDR1 is DFQATT and CDR2 SNEGSKA (reference sequence). CDR3 coding DNA: TGCAGTGCTAGTTCAGGGGAGGCTGCAACTAATGAAAAACTGTTTTTT. This encodes CSASSGEAATNEKLFF.

V usage is TRBV20-1 and J usage is TRBJ1-2; 7 bases fit TRBD1. Germline V CDR1 and CDR2: DFQATT, SNEGSKA (reference sequence). J was trimmed by 0 bases and V by 1 base; bases with no gene match: 2. The CDR3 is 14 residues long. The CDR3 protein is CSARAGGTNYGYTF. The CDR3 nucleotides read TGCAGTGCTAGAGCAGGGGGGACTAACTATGGCTACACCTTC.

The V and J genes are TRBV18 and TRBJ2-1; 13 bases are a match to TRBD2. V shed 3 bases and J 8 bases; nucleotides not matched to a gene: 10. CDR3 length: 17 amino acids. Germline V gene sequence: CDR1 KGHSH, CDR2 LQKENI. DNA of the CDR3: TGTGCCAGCTCACCGTCGACTAGCGGGAGGCCGGGTGATGAGCAGTTCTTC. Translating gives CASSPSTSGRPGDEQFF.

The genes are TRBV7-2 and TRBJ2-7; 9 bases fit TRBD1. V trimming: 5 bases; J trimming: 4 bases; junction bases outside the gene matches: 12. In germline, CDR1 is SGHTA, CDR2 FQGNSA. This CDR3 spans 16 amino acids. The CDR3 protein is CASSPRAWTGVYEQYF. CDR3 sequence (DNA): TGTGCCAGCAGCCCCAGGGCATGGACAGGGGTGTACGAGCAGTACTTC.

The chain combines TRBV24-1 with TRBJ2-1; no clear D gene. V lost 4 bases to trimming and J lost 10 bases, with 13 bases between them. The CDR3 contains 13 residues. Looked up from germline, CDR1 is KGHDR and CDR2 is SFDVKD. The CDR3: CATSDDGSWEQFF. CDR3 DNA sequence: TGTGCCACCAGTGACGACGGCTCCTGGGAGCAGTTCTTC.

In its sample, this clonotype was seen once. The rearrangement uses TRBV28 and TRBJ2-3; the match to TRBD2 covers 7 bases. CDR3 length: 14 amino acids. Looked up from germline, CDR1 is MDHEN and CDR2 is SYDVKM. V shed 7 bases, J shed 2 bases, and the junction held 6 bases outside the gene matches. As DNA, the CDR3 is TGTGCCAGCACCTCGGGGGGTTCCACAGATACGCAGTATTTT. Protein sequence: CASTSGGSTDTQYF. The entire variable domain, with the rest obtained from reference TRBV28 and TRBJ2-3, is as follows: DVKVTQSSRYLVKRTGEKVFLECVQDMDHENMFWYRQDPGLGLRLIYFSYDVKMKEKGDIPEGYSVSREKKERFSLILESASTNQTSMYLCASTSGGSTDTQYFGPGTRLTVL.

The chain carries TRBV6-1 and TRBJ1-2, with a tentative D call TRBD1 (6 bases). Germline CDR1 is MNHNS and CDR2 is SASEGT. V was cut by 6 bases and J by 6 bases, with 17 bases left in between. CDR3 length: 14 amino acids. DNA for the CDR3: TGTGCCAGCAGCGACAGGTCGACCTCTGATGGCTACACCTTC. Encoded protein: CASSDRSTSDGYTF.

V usage is TRBV20-1 and J usage is TRBJ2-5, with 8 bases matching TRBD1. The V gene's germline CDR1 is DFQATT and CDR2 SNEGSKA (reference sequence). The CDR3 runs to 15 residues. Unmatched junction bases numbered 9, after V lost 4 bases and J lost 2 bases. DNA of the CDR3: TGCAGTGCTAAGGCCCCAGGGGGCGGACAAGAGACCCAGTACTTC. It specifies CSAKAPGGGQETQYF.

This chain uses TRBV6-1 with TRBJ1-2; D may be TRBD1 (5 bases). Germline CDR1 is MNHNS and CDR2 is SASEGT. This CDR3 has 17 amino acids. Trimming removed 3 bases at V and 5 bases at J, with 22 bases between. CDR3 in DNA: TGTGCCAGCAGTGACCGGACCGGACCCGGAGGGGCATATGGCTACACCTTC. The encoded protein is CASSDRTGPGGAYGYTF.

This chain uses TRBV10-3 with TRBJ1-1; 9 positions agree with TRBD1. The V gene's germline CDR1 is ENHRY and CDR2 SYGVKD. This CDR3 comprises 15 residues. The ends lost 4 bases at V and 1 base at J; junction bases unmatched: 4. The CDR3 DNA reads as TGTGCCATCAGTGGTCCGGGACAGGGGAACACTGAAGCTTTCTTT. Amino acid sequence: CAISGPGQGNTEAFF.

The table lists this clonotype with a few counts. The J gene is TRBJ1-5, the V gene TRBV2; D gene unclear. The CDR3 sequence is 14 residues long. The germline V and J ends were trimmed by 11 bases and 3 bases, with 17 bases remaining between them. The germline V gene has CDR1 SNHLY and CDR2 FYNNEI. For the CDR3, the DNA is TGTGCCGCCCGGGCCAACCGAGACAATCAGCCCCAGCATTTT. This sequence encodes CAARANRDNQPQHF. Full variable domain (remainder filled in from reference TRBV2 and TRBJ1-5): EPEVTQTPSHQVTQMGQEVILRCVPISNHLYFYWYRQILGQKVEFLVSFYNNEISEKSEIFDDQFSVERPDGSNFTLKIRSTKLEDSAMYFCAARANRDNQPQHFGDGTRLSIL.

The table lists this clonotype with a few counts. CDR3: CSAQASTGTDTQYF. CDR3 coding DNA: TGCAGTGCCCAGGCCTCTACCGGCACAGATACGCAGTATTTT. V usage is TRBV20-1 and J usage is TRBJ2-3; no clear D. From germline, CDR1 is DFQATT and CDR2 SNEGSKA (reference sequence). The CDR3 extends over 14 amino acids. Trimming shortened V by 6 bases and J by 1 base, and 14 bases separated the two germline ends.

The chain employs TRBV6-2 or TRBV6-3 and TRBJ1-6, with a weak D call TRBD1 (5 bases). The CDR3 spans 14 residues. CDR1 and CDR2 (germline): MNHEY, SVGEGT. V was cut by 2 bases and J by 10 bases, with 12 bases left in between. The CDR3 coding sequence is TGTGCCAGCAGTTACGGGGGGTCTGGCTCACCCCTCCACTTT. Translating it yields CASSYGGSGSPLHF.

The chain links TRBV6-1 to TRBJ2-7; 9 bases match TRBD2. Per germline, CDR1 MNHNS and CDR2 SASEGT. Losses at the gene ends were 8 bases for V and 6 bases for J; bases not matched to a gene: 8. The CDR3 loop spans 13 amino acids. The CDR3 reads CASVTSGYGEQYF. Written as DNA, the CDR3 is TGTGCCAGCGTCACTAGCGGGTATGGCGAGCAGTACTTC.

The chain is built from TRBV4-2 and TRBJ2-3, with 9 nucleotides matching TRBD2. CDR1 LGHNA and CDR2 YNFKEQ come from the germline V gene. The J segment lost 0 bases and the V segment lost 4 bases, leaving 5 bases of the junction unmatched. This CDR3 is 16 amino acids long. The CDR3 nucleotides are TGTGCCAGCAGCCGTAGACTAGCGGAAAGCACAGATACGCAGTATTTT. The encoded protein is CASSRRLAESTDTQYF.

This clonotype has a handful of counts. V is TRBV19 and J is TRBJ1-5; D unclear. Germline V CDR1 and CDR2: LNHDA, SQIVND (reference sequence). The CDR3 sequence is 14 residues long. Trimming removed 1 base at V and 2 bases at J, with 6 bases between. The CDR3 nucleotides are TGTGCCAGTAGTATAGGGAGGGGCAATCAGCCCCAGCATTTT. Its protein is CASSIGRGNQPQHF. The variable domain in full, completed from reference TRBV19 and TRBJ1-5, reads DGGITQSPKYLFRKEGQNVTLSCEQNLNHDAMYWYRQDPGQGLRLIYYSQIVNDFQKGDIAEGYSVSREKKESFPLTVTSAQKNPTAFYLCASSIGRGNQPQHFGDGTRLSIL.

This clonotype appeared a single time. This chain joins TRBV10-3 and TRBJ1-1; TRBD1 is a possible D gene (6 bases). This CDR3 region has 16 residues. The germline CDR1 and CDR2 sequences are ENHRY and SYGVKD. V lost 5 bases and J 2 bases, leaving 18 bases between the germline ends. CDR3 sequence: CAISSVSGEINTEAFF. The CDR3 DNA reads TGTGCCATCAGTTCAGTATCAGGGGAGATTAACACTGAAGCTTTCTTT.

CDR3 sequence (DNA): TGTGCCACCAGCAGGGGACCGCCCCCAGAGACCCAGTACTTC. Encoded protein: CATSRGPPPETQYF. The rearrangement links TRBV15 to TRBJ2-5; D possibly uses TRBD1 or TRBD2 (5 bases each). Germline-derived CDR1 and CDR2 are LNHNV and YYDKDF (reference sequence). The CDR3 extends over 14 amino acids. V lost 3 bases and J 4 bases, leaving 12 bases between the germline ends.

The chain has TRBV24-1 and TRBJ2-3; possibly TRBD1 for D (6 bases). V was pared by 7 bases and J by 3 bases, with 13 bases between. Germline V gene sequence: CDR1 KGHDR, CDR2 SFDVKD. The CDR3 runs 14 residues. In nucleotides, the CDR3 is TGTGCCACCAGATCCTCAGGGGTTACAGATACGCAGTATTTT. It is translated as CATRSSGVTDTQYF.

This clonotype was detected only a few times. J is TRBJ1-2 and V is TRBV7-8, with D uncertain. CDR3 length equals 13 residues. CDR1 is SGHVS, CDR2 FQNEAQ, per germline. V lost 5 bases and J lost 4, with 11 bases in between. CDR3 residues: CASSRSSGYGYTF. In DNA form, the CDR3 reads TGTGCCAGCAGCCGCTCCAGTGGCTATGGCTACACCTTC. The complete variable domain, with remaining parts taken from reference TRBV7-8 and TRBJ1-2, reads GAGVSQSPRYKVAKRGQDVALRCDPISGHVSLFWYQQALGQGPEFLTYFQNEAQLDKSGLPSDRFFAERPEGSVSTLKIQRTQQEDSAVYLCASSRSSGYGYTFGSGTRLTVV.

This clonotype appeared once. The rearrangement joins TRBV20-1 to TRBJ2-3, with TRBD2 matching over 8 bases. Germline V gene data show CDR1 as DFQATT and CDR2 as SNEGSKA (reference sequence). This CDR3 comprises 15 residues. V lost 4 bases, J lost 0 bases, and 6 bases stayed unmatched. The CDR3 DNA reads as TGCAGTGCTACACGGGAGGGAATCAGCACAGATACGCAGTATTTT. Protein: CSATREGISTDTQYF.

J is TRBJ2-7 and V is TRBV5-1, with unresolved D. Trimming cost V 0 bases and J 4 bases, with 11 bases left between them. Per the germline V gene, CDR1 is SGHRS and CDR2 is YFSETQ. The CDR3 has 14 amino acids. The CDR3, as DNA: TGCGCCAGCAGCTTGGTTCCGGGTGAGTACGAGCAGTACTTC. Protein: CASSLVPGEYEQYF.

The gene calls are TRBV7-3 and TRBJ2-5; perhaps TRBD2 as D (5 bases). The length of the CDR3 is 13 residues. V dropped 3 bases and J dropped 4 bases, with 9 bases sitting between them. Looked up from germline, CDR1 is SGHTA and CDR2 is FQGTGA. CDR3 DNA sequence: TGTGCCAGCAGCTTTGATGCGGGAGAGACCCAGTACTTC. Translated: CASSFDAGETQYF.

The chain uses TRBV6-1 and TRBJ2-1; 7 bases map to TRBD2. Unmatched junction bases numbered 17, after V lost 8 bases and J lost 10 bases. Germline V gene lookup returns CDR1 MNHNS and CDR2 SASEGT. The CDR3 runs 15 residues. CDR3 nucleotides: TGTGCCAGCGATTCGGCGGGAGTTATAGCAGGGGAGCAGTTCTTC. As protein: CASDSAGVIAGEQFF.